What follows are 18 T cell receptor beta chains derived from one specimen sequenced in a study of T-cell memory formation after mild COVID-19. TCRdb recomputed calls from the 5' RACE reads with MiXCR, one row per CDR3 protein. Among 100,000 to 130,000 distinct CDR3 sequences listed, 14% were seen once. Sequencing used PBMCs or a T cell subset sorted from them (not recorded which). All receptors come from a man aged 18 to 35 who had mild COVID-19 (a few samples of this study predate the infection). Cell type and time point are not known.

This clonotype was counted a few times. This chain links TRBV2 with TRBJ2-3, with TRBD2 matching over 10 bases. The CDR3 has 15 amino acids. Germline V CDR1 and CDR2: SNHLY, FYNNEI. Trimming cost V 8 bases and J 1 base; bases outside gene matches: 6. This chain's CDR3 is CASRRTSGRTDTQYF. The CDR3 bases are TGTGCCAGCCGTCGGACTAGCGGACGCACAGATACGCAGTATTTT.

A few counts support this clonotype. This chain links TRBV6-6 with TRBJ2-7, with 7 bases aligning to TRBD1. The CDR3 consists of 16 residues. V lost 2 bases and J lost 6; bases outside the gene matches: 13. The V gene's germline CDR1 is MNHNY and CDR2 SVGAGI (reference sequence). The CDR3 here is CASSYVPNKQGSEQYV. CDR3 DNA: TGTGCCAGCAGTTACGTCCCGAATAAACAGGGGTCCGAGCAGTACGTC.

V and J are TRBV5-1 and TRBJ2-1; D might be TRBD1 (6 bases). CDR1 is SGHRS, CDR2 YFSETQ, per germline. CDR3 length equals 15 residues. V lost 7 bases to trimming and J lost 0 bases, with 14 bases between them. The CDR3, as DNA: TGCGCCAGCGATGAGGGGGTGAGCTCCTACAATGAGCAGTTCTTC. Translating it yields CASDEGVSSYNEQFF.

CDR3 bases: TGTGCCAGCAGCTTAACACACGGGCCAGGAGGCACAGATACGCAGTATTTT. Translation: CASSLTHGPGGTDTQYF. The V gene is TRBV7-3, the J gene TRBJ2-3; no clear D gene. V was clipped by 0 bases and J by 1 base, with 14 bases between them. This CDR3 spans 17 amino acids. Germline V gene sequence: CDR1 SGHTA, CDR2 FQGTGA.

A few counts support this clonotype. The J gene is TRBJ1-6, the V gene TRBV30, with TRBD1 matching over 10 bases. The CDR3 is made up of 15 amino acids. Germline V gives CDR1 GTSNPN, CDR2 SVGIG (reference sequence). V lost 2 bases and J lost 3; bases outside the gene matches: 1. The DNA for the CDR3 is TGTGCCTGGAGTTGGACAGGGGGCTATAATTCACCCCTCCACTTT. It translates to CAWSWTGGYNSPLHF.

The count of this clonotype is one. A read error may produce the germline difference seen at one junction end. The genes are TRBV7-9 and TRBJ1-2; D unclear. This CDR3 spans 14 amino acids. In germline, CDR1 is SEHNR, CDR2 FQNEAQ (reference sequence). The CDR3 DNA reads as TGTGCCAGCAGCCGACGGACGGTAAACTATGGCTACTCCTTC. Residues: CASSRRTVNYGYSF.

This clonotype was observed many times. V and J are TRBV21-1 and TRBJ2-5; the table's D call of TRBD2 was not tested on the DNA. TRBV21-1 is noted as a pseudogene. This CDR3 is 18 amino acids long. The CDR3 protein is CASSKAPSLAGGQETQYF. CDR3 nucleotide sequence: TGTGCCAGCAGCAAAGCCCCCTCTCTAGCGGGGGGCCAAGAGACCCAGTACTTC.

This chain connects TRBV4-1 to TRBJ2-3; D remains ambiguous. Germline-derived CDR1 and CDR2 are MGHRA and YSYEKL. Trimming took off 1 base at V and 2 bases at J, with 7 bases between the two ends. This CDR3 is 14 amino acids long. The CDR3, as DNA: TGCGCCAGCAGCCAAGCTTCTGCCACAGATACGCAGTATTTT. This encodes CASSQASATDTQYF.

V and J are TRBV9 and TRBJ2-1; D is perhaps TRBD1 or TRBD2 (5 bases each). CDR1 and CDR2 (germline): SGDLS, YYNGEE. V gave up 3 bases and J gave up 6 bases, with 19 bases separating them. This CDR3 is built from 16 residues. The CDR3 spells CASSGPRDAWGNEQFF. The DNA of the CDR3 is TGTGCCAGCAGCGGGCCACGGGACGCCTGGGGCAATGAGCAGTTCTTC.

The chain recombines TRBV7-6 with TRBJ2-5; D perhaps matches TRBD2 (6 bases). The CDR3 spans 15 residues. V gave up 2 bases and J gave up 5 bases, with 15 bases separating them. The V gene's germline CDR1 is SGHVS and CDR2 FNYEAQ. The CDR3 here is CASSLLSAGRETQYF. CDR3 coding DNA: TGTGCCAGCAGCTTATTGAGCGCGGGACGGGAGACCCAGTACTTC. Variable domain in full (rest from reference TRBV7-6 and TRBJ2-5): GAGVSQSPRYKVTKRGQDVALRCDPISGHVSLYWYRQALGQGPEFLTYFNYEAQQDKSGLPNDRFSAERPEGSISTLTIQRTEQRDSAMYRCASSLLSAGRETQYFGPGTRLLVL.

This clonotype has ten or more counts. The chain couples TRBV7-8 to TRBJ2-7; D is uncertain. This CDR3 comprises 12 residues. The germline gives CDR1 SGHVS, CDR2 FQNEAQ. The V gene lost 5 bases and the J gene lost 4 bases, with 9 bases spanning the gap. CDR3 in amino acids: CASSLPAYEQYF. DNA of the CDR3: TGTGCCAGCAGCCTTCCAGCTTACGAGCAGTACTTC.

The rearrangement links TRBV20-1 to TRBJ2-3; weak D call: TRBD2 (5 bases). The germline V gene encodes CDR1 DFQATT and CDR2 SNEGSKA (reference sequence). The CDR3 sequence is 15 residues long. Deletions cut 2 bases from V and 1 base from J, with 13 bases between. The CDR3 coding sequence is TGCAGTGCTAGAAGGCGGGCCAGAGGCACAGATACGCAGTATTTT. This codes for CSARRRARGTDTQYF.

V usage is TRBV27 and J usage is TRBJ2-1; perhaps D is TRBD1 or TRBD2 (5 bases each). Trimming cost V 6 bases and J 5 bases, with 14 bases left between them. The CDR3 sequence is 14 residues long. CDR1 and CDR2 from the germline V gene are MNHEY and SMNVEV (reference sequence). The CDR3 DNA sequence: TGTGCCAGCAGCCCGCCGGGGCTAGACAATGAGCAGTTCTTC. This encodes CASSPPGLDNEQFF.

The V gene is TRBV7-4, the J gene TRBJ2-1; TRBD1 aligns across 9 bases. The CDR3 runs 15 residues. With V trimmed by 5 bases and J by 5 bases, 7 bases remained unmatched. CDR1 is SGHVT, CDR2 SQSDAQ, per germline. This CDR3 is CASSVTGGWDNEQFF. In DNA, the CDR3 is TGTGCCAGCAGCGTTACAGGGGGCTGGGACAATGAGCAGTTCTTC.

This rearrangement joins TRBV11-2 to TRBJ2-5, with D possibly TRBD2 on 6 matching bases. Germline values: CDR1 SGHAT, CDR2 FQNNGV. The V and J ends lost 0 bases and 3 bases respectively, with 14 bases between them. The CDR3 totals 16 residues. CDR3 residues: CASSLEPLAGKETQYF. In DNA form, the CDR3 reads TGTGCCAGCAGCTTAGAGCCTCTGGCGGGGAAAGAGACCCAGTACTTC. Based on the CDR3 plus reference TRBV11-2 and TRBJ2-5, the full variable domain is EAGVAQSPRYKIIEKRQSVAFWCNPISGHATLYWYQQILGQGPKLLIQFQNNGVVDDSQLPKDRFSAERLKGVDSTLKIQPAKLEDSAVYLCASSLEPLAGKETQYFGPGTRLLVL.

The chain combines TRBV28 with TRBJ2-7; tentatively, D is TRBD1 (6 bases). The germline V and J ends were trimmed by 10 bases and 0 bases, with 13 bases remaining between them. The CDR3 runs 13 residues. Germline V gives CDR1 MDHEN, CDR2 SYDVKM. CDR3 sequence reads: CATRDTYSYEQYV. The CDR3 DNA sequence: TGTGCCACCAGGGACACCTACTCCTACGAGCAGTACGTC.

The rearrangement uses TRBV10-2 and TRBJ2-7, with D possibly TRBD1 on 6 matching bases. The V and J ends lost 6 bases and 3 bases respectively, with 18 bases between them. The CDR3 is 15 amino acids. Germline-derived CDR1 and CDR2 are WSHSY and SAAADI. This chain's CDR3 is CASRLLTGAFYEQYF. For the CDR3, the DNA is TGCGCCAGCAGGCTGTTGACAGGAGCGTTCTACGAGCAGTACTTC.

This clonotype was seen at least ten times. The chain uses TRBV7-9 and TRBJ2-1; weak D call: TRBD2 (6 bases). The CDR3 spans 14 residues. V was clipped by 3 bases and J by 9 bases, with 15 bases between them. Looked up from germline, CDR1 is SEHNR and CDR2 is FQNEAQ (reference sequence). For the CDR3, the DNA is TGTGCCAGCAGCTTGCCTAGCGCGCCGGGTGAGCAGTTCTTC. As protein: CASSLPSAPGEQFF.